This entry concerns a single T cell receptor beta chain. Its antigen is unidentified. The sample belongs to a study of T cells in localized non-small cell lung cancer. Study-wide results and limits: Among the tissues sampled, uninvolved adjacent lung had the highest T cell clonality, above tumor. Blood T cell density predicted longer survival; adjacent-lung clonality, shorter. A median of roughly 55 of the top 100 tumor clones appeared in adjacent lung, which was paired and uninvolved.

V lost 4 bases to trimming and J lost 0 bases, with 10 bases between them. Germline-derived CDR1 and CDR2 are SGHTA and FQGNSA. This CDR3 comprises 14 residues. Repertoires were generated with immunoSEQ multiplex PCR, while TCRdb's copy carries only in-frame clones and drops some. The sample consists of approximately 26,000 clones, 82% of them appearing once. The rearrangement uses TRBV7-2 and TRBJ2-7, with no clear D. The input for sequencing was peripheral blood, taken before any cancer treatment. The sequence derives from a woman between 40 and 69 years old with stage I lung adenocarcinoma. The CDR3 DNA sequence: TGTGCCAGCAGCTCCGACACGGGCTCCTACGAGCAGTACTTC. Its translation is CASSSDTGSYEQYF.